These T cell receptor beta chains were read from a single sample in a study of blood T cell repertoires in COVID-19. Clones were sequenced by immunoSEQ multiplex PCR, and TCRdb holds only the in-frame ones, with some missing. In the table there are 39,000 or so clones, around 82% of which are singletons. The sequencing sample was made of peripheral blood. These receptors originate from a man aged 35 to 55 with active or convalescent COVID-19. The CDR3 runs from the conserved cysteine through the conserved F or W. Fields, in order: CDR3 protein, CDR3 DNA, V gene, D gene, clone size, J gene. A D gene is named only where the DNA matches it firmly. Some rows have no size entry. The others give once, few or many, or a class for an expanded clone.

CASSSGVEQYF TGTGCCAGCAGTTCGGGGGTCGAGCAGTACTTC TRBV27 NA NA TRBJ2-7
CASSDLDNFSGNTIYF TGTGCCAGCAGCGACCTGGACAACTTCTCTGGAAACACCATATATTTT TRBV9 NA NA TRBJ1-3
CASSASGQYQPQHF TGTGCCAGCAGCGCCTCAGGACAGTATCAGCCCCAGCATTTT TRBV9 NA NA TRBJ1-5
CASGPTGQGLGYGYTF TGCGCCAGCGGACCTACCGGACAGGGCCTAGGCTATGGCTACACCTTC TRBV5-1 TRBD1 NA TRBJ1-2
CASTQGGSGNTIYF TGTGCCAGCACCCAGGGAGGGTCTGGAAACACCATATATTTT TRBV14 NA NA TRBJ1-3
CATSDYAGGASTDTQYF TGTGCCACCAGTGACTACGCCGGAGGCGCTAGCACAGATACGCAGTATTTT TRBV24-1 NA NA TRBJ2-3
CASSYIGGGSNEKLFF TGTGCCAGCAGCTACATAGGGGGCGGGTCTAATGAAAAACTGTTTTTT TRBV7-9 TRBD1 NA TRBJ1-4
CASSLRGQGEPSAYEQYF TGTGCCAGCAGCTTGCGGGGACAGGGGGAACCCTCGGCCTACGAGCAGTACTTC TRBV7-2 TRBD1 NA TRBJ2-7
CASSLAGGTDTQYF TGTGCCAGCAGCTTAGCGGGGGGGACAGATACGCAGTATTTT TRBV5-6 TRBD2 NA TRBJ2-3
CASSIEPRGSDTEAFF TGTGCCAGTAGTATAGAGCCCCGGGGGAGTGACACTGAAGCTTTCTTT TRBV19 NA once TRBJ1-1
CATSPDRAGYGYTF TGTGCCACCAGCCCAGACAGGGCCGGCTATGGCTACACCTTC TRBV15 TRBD1 NA TRBJ1-2
CASGFLSDRVERGDTGELFF TGTGCTAGTGGTTTCCTCTCGGACAGGGTGGAGCGGGGGGATACCGGGGAGCTGTTTTTT TRBV12-5 NA few TRBJ2-2
CASSLSRGAGQPQHF TGTGCCAGCAGCTTGTCTCGGGGGGCCGGACAGCCCCAGCATTTT TRBV5-6 NA once TRBJ1-5
CAWNLAGGPQETQYF TGTGCCTGGAACCTAGCGGGGGGCCCCCAAGAGACCCAGTACTTC TRBV30 TRBD2 NA TRBJ2-5
CAWSVQGSEKLFF TGTGCCTGGAGTGTACAGGGAAGTGAAAAACTGTTTTTT TRBV30 NA NA TRBJ1-4
CASSLGGEGLLAKNIQYF TGTGCCAGCAGCCTCGGGGGAGAGGGCCTACTAGCCAAAAACATTCAGTACTTC TRBV27 NA NA TRBJ2-4
CASSSAARTSGEQFF TGTGCCAGCAGCTCGGCTGCAAGGACTAGCGGGGAGCAGTTCTTC TRBV7-3 TRBD2 NA TRBJ2-1
CASSSRGGGASRETQYF TGCGCCAGCAGCAGCCGGGGCGGGGGGGCCAGTAGAGAGACCCAGTACTTC TRBV5-1 TRBD2 NA TRBJ2-5
CASSSLGQREGGYTF TGTGCCAGCAGCTCACTTGGACAGAGAGAGGGAGGCTACACCTTC TRBV11-2 NA NA TRBJ1-2
CASRTGRNTEAFF TGTGCCAGCAGAACGGGTCGGAACACTGAAGCTTTCTTT TRBV6-6 NA few TRBJ1-1
CASSQVLVPEGYTF TGCGCCAGCAGCCAGGTCCTGGTCCCGGAGGGCTACACCTTC TRBV4-1 NA many TRBJ1-2
CAGRTPRSYEQYF TGTGCCGGTAGGACACCCCGCTCCTACGAGCAGTACTTC TRBV30 NA NA TRBJ2-7
CASSQTGGVQPQHF TGTGCCAGCAGCCAAACAGGGGGCGTTCAGCCCCAGCATTTT TRBV7-3 TRBD1 NA TRBJ1-5
CASSSGHSGNTIYF TGTGCCAGCAGCTCGGGACACTCTGGAAACACCATATATTTT TRBV9 NA few TRBJ1-3
CASSLERAGGYTF TGTGCCAGCAGCCTTGAGAGGGCGGGAGGCTACACCTTC TRBV12-3/TRBV12-4 NA NA TRBJ1-2
CASSLRQGRGYTF TGTGCCAGCAGCCTACGACAGGGTAGAGGCTACACCTTC TRBV3-1/TRBV3-2 TRBD1 NA TRBJ1-2
CASSFAGGGGNSPLHF TGTGCCAGCAGCTTCGCGGGAGGGGGCGGGAATTCACCCCTCCACTTT TRBV5-4 TRBD1 NA TRBJ1-6
CASSLSPAGGPYNEQFF TGCGCCAGCAGCTTAAGTCCCGCGGGAGGACCCTACAATGAGCAGTTCTTC TRBV5-1 TRBD2 once TRBJ2-1
CSVEGGRADEQYF TGCAGCGTTGAGGGCGGGAGGGCCGACGAGCAGTACTTC TRBV29-1 TRBD2 NA TRBJ2-7
CASSRRTGGTGELFF TGCGCCAGCAGCCGGAGGACAGGGGGCACCGGGGAGCTGTTTTTT TRBV5-1 TRBD1 few TRBJ2-2
CASGPGQGMYSNQPQHF TGTGCTAGTGGCCCGGGACAGGGAATGTATAGCAATCAGCCCCAGCATTTT TRBV12-5 TRBD1 NA TRBJ1-5
CASSQGTPTGELFF TGCGCCAGCAGCCAAGGCACACCCACCGGGGAGCTGTTTTTT TRBV4-1 NA NA TRBJ2-2
CASSVQGKKAGNTIYF TGTGCCAGCTCAGTACAGGGGAAAAAGGCTGGAAACACCATATATTTT TRBV18 TRBD1 NA TRBJ1-3
CASSSLAGGHIQYF TGTGCCAGCAGTTCCCTAGCGGGAGGGCACATTCAGTACTTC TRBV27 TRBD2 once TRBJ2-4
CASSEQGQGYNEQFF TGTGCCAGCAGTGAACAAGGACAGGGGTACAATGAGCAGTTCTTC TRBV2 TRBD1 NA TRBJ2-1
CASSQEGGGGGNTIYF TGCGCCAGCAGCCAAGAAGGGGGTGGCGGGGGAAACACCATATATTTT TRBV4-1 NA NA TRBJ1-3
CATGQLDEQFF TGTGCCACCGGACAGCTCGATGAGCAGTTCTTC TRBV27 NA NA TRBJ2-1
CASSVVTSGSQPEQFF TGTGCCAGCAGTGTGGTGACTAGCGGGAGCCAACCTGAGCAGTTCTTC TRBV2 TRBD2 NA TRBJ2-1
CASSYQQITGELFF TGTGCCAGCAGTTACCAACAGATCACCGGGGAGCTGTTTTTT TRBV6-5 NA NA TRBJ2-2
CASSQAITQGLTEAFF TGCGCCAGCAGCCAAGCCATTACTCAGGGGCTGACTGAAGCTTTCTTT TRBV4-1 NA NA TRBJ1-1
CASSIEGQAGNTIYF TGTGCCAGTAGTATAGAGGGACAGGCTGGAAACACCATATATTTT TRBV19 TRBD1 NA TRBJ1-3
CASSIDQPGSVYEQYF TGTGCCAGTAGTATAGATCAACCCGGGTCGGTCTACGAGCAGTACTTC TRBV19 NA NA TRBJ2-7
CATAAVDTQYF TGTGCCACCGCGGCTGTAGATACGCAGTATTTT TRBV28 NA NA TRBJ2-3
CASSLARGAEQFF TGTGCCAGCAGCTTAGCGCGGGGAGCGGAGCAGTTCTTC TRBV7-7 NA NA TRBJ2-1
CASPGGQGETQYF TGTGCCTCCCCCGGAGGACAGGGGGAGACCCAGTACTTC TRBV30 TRBD1 NA TRBJ2-5
CAFYRGTNEKLFF TGTGCCTTTTACAGGGGAACTAATGAAAAACTGTTTTTT TRBV30 TRBD1 NA TRBJ1-4
CASRSGGASYEQYF TGTGCCAGCAGGAGCGGGGGGGCCTCCTACGAGCAGTACTTC TRBV6-5 TRBD2 NA TRBJ2-7
CASSPLGGQGGQSYEQYF TGTGCCAGCAGCCCATTAGGGGGACAGGGTGGGCAATCCTACGAGCAGTACTTC TRBV3-1/TRBV3-2 TRBD1 NA TRBJ2-7
CASSLGGGNEKLFF TGCGCCAGCAGCTTGGGAGGGGGTAATGAAAAACTGTTTTTT TRBV5-1 NA NA TRBJ1-4
CASSGGTGEGYGYTF TGTGCCAGCAGTGGGGGCACAGGGGAAGGCTATGGCTACACCTTC TRBV6-4 TRBD1 NA TRBJ1-2
CATSLGDGYTF TGTGCCACCAGTTTAGGGGATGGCTACACCTTC TRBV24-1 NA NA TRBJ1-2
CASSFQRGGPETQYF TGTGCCAGCAGTTTTCAGCGGGGGGGGCCAGAGACCCAGTACTTC TRBV6-5 TRBD2 NA TRBJ2-5
CASSLQGVGSPLHF TGTGCCAGCAGTTTACAGGGCGTGGGTTCACCCCTCCACTTT TRBV28 NA NA TRBJ1-6
CASMGAGGPSYNEQFF TGTGCCAGCATGGGGGCGGGAGGGCCCTCCTACAATGAGCAGTTCTTC TRBV25-1 TRBD2 NA TRBJ2-1
CASSLASSSYNSPLHF TGCGCCAGCAGCTTGGCCTCGAGCTCCTATAATTCACCCCTCCACTTT TRBV5-1 NA NA TRBJ1-6